This TCR beta chain is drawn from a study of OX40 agonist ivuxolimab in advanced cancers. At the level of the whole study: Ivuxolimab was a fully human IgG2 agonistic monoclonal antibody targeting the costimulatory receptor OX40 (CD134). The dose-escalation cohort was roughly 83% male with a mean age of approximately 60 years, ranging from 23 to 79. Prior anti-PD-1, anti-PD-L1 or anti-CTLA-4 therapy was permitted, and 40% of dose-escalation patients had received checkpoint inhibitors. The purpose of peripheral TCRbeta sequencing was to test whether ivuxolimab changed TCR sequence diversity and led to clonal T-cell expansion. Partial responses were achieved by three dose-escalation patients, of whom one had hepatocellular carcinoma and two had cutaneous melanoma. The paper covers the monotherapy dose-escalation part of the phase I ivuxolimab trial, which included N ≈ 50 patients. Intravenous ivuxolimab was administered to patients every 2 weeks at six dose levels: 0.01, 0.1, 0.3, 1.5, 3 and 10 mg/kg. Of the roughly 51 patients in dose escalation, about 20 had hepatocellular carcinoma, around 15 had melanoma, 9 had renal cell carcinoma and 9 had head and neck cancer. Summary of the overall study and its limitations: Which antigens the clonally expanded peripheral T cells were specific for was not determined. Clonal expansion of both CD4+ and CD8+ blood T cells was observed from baseline to week 6 at doses 0.1 to 3.0 mg/kg. Low levels of normalized T-cell clonal expansion were also seen in some patients who did not respond. Partial responders in the 0.1-3.0 mg/kg groups had among the lowest normalized peripheral clonal expansion, especially among CD8+ T cells. On average, CD8+ T cells showed more expanded clones than CD4+ T cells after ivuxolimab.

Genomic DNA was extracted from sorted cells for sequencing of the TCRbeta CDR3 region. TCRbeta CDR3 regions were sequenced using the immunoSEQ Assay. Sourced from immuneACCESS, this table was stored by TCRdb with only in-frame sequences that have V and J called. A share of the clones is absent; for the studies checked, an unresolved V gene accounts for under half, and the remainder has no known explanation. The sample table records tens of thousands of clones; over 80% of these occur just once. More than 12% of the sample goes to the ten largest clones. Patients with autoimmune disease history or receiving systemic immunosuppression were excluded from the trial. Peripheral blood for TCR sequencing was drawn from every dose cohort at baseline, at cycle 4 day 1 and at cycle 7 day 1. The samples were taken from a phase I, first-in-human, multicenter, open-label dose-escalation trial of ivuxolimab. Adults with locally advanced or metastatic head and neck squamous cell, hepatocellular, melanoma or renal cell carcinoma were enrolled in the trial. Before TCR sequencing, CD4+ T cells and CD8+ T cells were sorted from peripheral blood as separate populations.

The CDR3 runs 13 amino acids, cysteine and phenylalanine included. Here the CDR3 DNA is all that survives: 39 bases in frame from base 1. From the germline V gene (reference sequence), CDR1 is SGHKS and CDR2 is YYEKEE. The junction shows trimming of 4 bases on V and 6 bases on J, plus 13 bases between the germline ends. Concerning this clone itself: The target of this receptor is not known. Base qualities are not provided; no much larger clone lies one nucleotide away.

The sequence came from an adult with an advanced solid tumor such as melanoma, head and neck, liver or kidney cancer. This chain is built from TRBV5-5 and TRBJ1-1; the D gene remains uncertain. Sequenced here: CD4+ or CD8+ T cells sorted from blood, sampled in a trial of the OX40 agonist ivuxolimab. The CDR3 protein: CASSPGPSAEAFF. The DNA sequence is given as TGTGCCAGCAGCCCCGGGCCATCGGCTGAAGCTTTCTTT. Extended through the reference TRBV5-5 and TRBJ1-1 proteins, this CDR3 yields the full variable domain: DAGVTQSPTHLIKTRGQQVTLRCSPISGHKSVSWYQQVLGQGPQFIFQYYEKEERGRGNFPDRFSARQFPNYSSELNVNALLLGDSALYLCASSPGPSAEAFFGQGTRLTVV.